The present TCR beta chain was sequenced within a study of shared clonotypes between healthy human individuals. About the study: A donor's plate count was three for CD4 naive and three for CD4 memory; CD8 naive had two and CD8 memory one.

Several immunoSEQ 96-well plates shared each subset's DNA, each plate a replicate. Replicate sorted-subset PCRs were loaded with around 0.2 ug DNA, approximately 31,000 T cell genomes. Some clones are missing from TCRdb's copy, which holds only in-frame ones; the method was immunoSEQ multiplex PCR. The table shows approximately 2.4 million clones, with almost 96% occurring only once. V was clipped by 6 bases and J by 4 bases, with 6 bases between them. This CDR3 is 11 amino acids long. From germline, CDR1 is MNHNY and CDR2 SVGAGI (reference sequence). Sequenced: naive CD4+ T cells sorted from blood. Subset meaning: CD45RA+ positively selected. The clonotype originates from a man aged 18 to 35 in good health. The chain combines TRBV6-6 with TRBJ1-2, with D hard to call. The CDR3 loop is CASSRTYGYTF. CDR3 nucleotides: TGTGCCAGCAGCCGGACCTATGGCTACACCTTC.